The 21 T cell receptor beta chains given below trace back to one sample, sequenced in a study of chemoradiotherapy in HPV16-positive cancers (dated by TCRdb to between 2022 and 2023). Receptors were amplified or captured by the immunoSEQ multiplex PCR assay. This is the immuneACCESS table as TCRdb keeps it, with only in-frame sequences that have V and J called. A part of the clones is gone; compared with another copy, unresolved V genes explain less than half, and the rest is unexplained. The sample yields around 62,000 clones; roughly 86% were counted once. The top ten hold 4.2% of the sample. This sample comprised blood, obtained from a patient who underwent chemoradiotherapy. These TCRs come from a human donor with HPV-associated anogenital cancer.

The CDR3 region is CASSFSFPGQGYEQYF. The CDR3 nucleotides are TGTGCCAGCAGCTTTTCCTTCCCGGGACAGGGCTACGAGCAGTACTTC. The chain recombines TRBV7-2 with TRBJ2-5; TRBD1 aligns across 9 bases. The DNA end lines up better with TRBJ2-7; the J call may be wrong. In germline, CDR1 is SGHTA, CDR2 FQGNSA. The CDR3 spans 16 residues.

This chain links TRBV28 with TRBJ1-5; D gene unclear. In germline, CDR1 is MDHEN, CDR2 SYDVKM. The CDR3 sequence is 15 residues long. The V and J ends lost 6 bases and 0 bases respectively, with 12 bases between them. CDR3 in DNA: TGTGCCAGCAGCCAGACGGTGTATAGCAATCAGCCCCAGCATTTT. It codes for CASSQTVYSNQPQHF. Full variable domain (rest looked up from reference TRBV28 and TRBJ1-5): DVKVTQSSRYLVKRTGEKVFLECVQDMDHENMFWYRQDPGLGLRLIYFSYDVKMKEKGDIPEGYSVSREKKERFSLILESASTNQTSMYLCASSQTVYSNQPQHFGDGTRLSIL.

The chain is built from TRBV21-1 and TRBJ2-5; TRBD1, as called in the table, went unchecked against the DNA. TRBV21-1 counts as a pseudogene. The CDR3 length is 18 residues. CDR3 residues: CASSKGGGGGQTQETQYF. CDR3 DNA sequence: TGTGCCAGCAGCAAAGGGGGTGGAGGGGGACAGACTCAAGAGACCCAGTACTTC.

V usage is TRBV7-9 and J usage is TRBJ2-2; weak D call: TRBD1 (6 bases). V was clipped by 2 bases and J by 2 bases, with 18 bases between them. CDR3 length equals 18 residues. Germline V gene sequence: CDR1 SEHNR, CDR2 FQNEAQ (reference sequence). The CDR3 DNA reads TGTGCCAGCAGCTTAAAGGGATCGGACAGATTAAACACCGGGGAGCTGTTTTTT. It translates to CASSLKGSDRLNTGELFF.

CDR3 sequence (DNA): TGTGCCAGCAGTTACTCCGGGCCCCATGAGCAGTTCTTC. Its protein is CASSYSGPHEQFF. The V and J genes are TRBV6-6 and TRBJ2-1; D not resolved. The CDR3 extends over 13 amino acids. Germline lookup yields CDR1 MNHNY and CDR2 SVGAGI (reference sequence). Trimming stripped 0 bases from V and 8 bases from J, with 8 bases between.

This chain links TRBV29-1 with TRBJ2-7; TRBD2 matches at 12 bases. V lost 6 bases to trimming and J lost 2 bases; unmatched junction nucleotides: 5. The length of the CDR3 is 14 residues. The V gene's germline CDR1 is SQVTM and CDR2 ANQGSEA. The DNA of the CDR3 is TGCAGCGTACGGACTAGCGGGATAGCCTACGAGCAGTACTTC. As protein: CSVRTSGIAYEQYF.

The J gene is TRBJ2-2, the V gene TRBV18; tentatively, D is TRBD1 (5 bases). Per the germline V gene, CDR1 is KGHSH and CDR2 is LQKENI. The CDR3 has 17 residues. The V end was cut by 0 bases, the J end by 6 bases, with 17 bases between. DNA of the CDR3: TGTGCCAGCTCACCACCAGGTCAGGGTGTCGCCTCCGGGGAGCTGTTTTTT. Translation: CASSPPGQGVASGELFF.

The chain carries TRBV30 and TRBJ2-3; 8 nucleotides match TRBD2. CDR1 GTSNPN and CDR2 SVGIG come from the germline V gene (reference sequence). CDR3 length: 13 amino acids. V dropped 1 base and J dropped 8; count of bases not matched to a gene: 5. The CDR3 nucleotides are TGTGCCTGGAGTGCGGGGGGGCGAGGTACGCAGTATTTT. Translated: CAWSAGGRGTQYF.

CDR3 region: CASSWNSGSVESSTGELFF. CDR3 bases: TGTGCCAGCAGTTGGAATAGCGGGAGCGTGGAATCCTCCACCGGGGAGCTGTTTTTT. The gene calls are TRBV28 and TRBJ2-2; 9 bases are shared with TRBD2. The CDR3 is made up of 19 amino acids. With 4 bases clipped from V and 4 bases from J, the junction kept 16 bases outside the gene matches. The germline gives CDR1 MDHEN, CDR2 SYDVKM.

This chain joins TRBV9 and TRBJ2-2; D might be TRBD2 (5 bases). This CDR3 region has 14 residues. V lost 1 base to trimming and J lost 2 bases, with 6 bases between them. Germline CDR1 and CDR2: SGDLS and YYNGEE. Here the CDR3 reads CASSVSGNTGELFF. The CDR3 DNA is TGTGCCAGCAGCGTAAGCGGAAACACCGGGGAGCTGTTTTTT.

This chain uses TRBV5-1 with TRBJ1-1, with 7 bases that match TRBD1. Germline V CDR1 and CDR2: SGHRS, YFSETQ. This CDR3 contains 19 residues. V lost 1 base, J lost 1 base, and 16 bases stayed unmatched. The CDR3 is CASSLFPQTGRQENTEAFF. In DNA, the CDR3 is TGCGCCAGCAGCTTGTTCCCCCAGACAGGGAGACAGGAGAACACTGAAGCTTTCTTT.

For the CDR3, the DNA is TGTGCCAGCAGCGTAGACGGGGTGGGATCCTACGAGCAGTACTTC. This sequence encodes CASSVDGVGSYEQYF. The chain is built from TRBV9 and TRBJ2-7; D is possibly TRBD2 (5 bases). The CDR3 has 15 residues. V was pared by 0 bases and J by 1 base, with 11 bases between. The V gene's germline CDR1 is SGDLS and CDR2 YYNGEE.

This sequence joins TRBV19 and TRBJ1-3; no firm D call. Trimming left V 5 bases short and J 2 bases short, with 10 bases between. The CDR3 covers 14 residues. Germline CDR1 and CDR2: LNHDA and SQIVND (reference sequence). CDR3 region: CASSPPGAGNTIYF. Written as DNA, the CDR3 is TGTGCCAGTAGTCCACCCGGGGCTGGAAACACCATATATTTT.

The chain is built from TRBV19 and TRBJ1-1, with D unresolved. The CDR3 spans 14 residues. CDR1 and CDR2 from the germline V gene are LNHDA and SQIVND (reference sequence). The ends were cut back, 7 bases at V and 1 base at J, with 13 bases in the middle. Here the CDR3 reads CASTMGPANTEAFF. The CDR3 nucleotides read TGTGCCAGTACCATGGGCCCAGCGAACACTGAAGCTTTCTTT. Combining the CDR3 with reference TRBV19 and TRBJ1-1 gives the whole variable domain DGGITQSPKYLFRKEGQNVTLSCEQNLNHDAMYWYRQDPGQGLRLIYYSQIVNDFQKGDIAEGYSVSREKKESFPLTVTSAQKNPTAFYLCASTMGPANTEAFFGQGTRLTVV.

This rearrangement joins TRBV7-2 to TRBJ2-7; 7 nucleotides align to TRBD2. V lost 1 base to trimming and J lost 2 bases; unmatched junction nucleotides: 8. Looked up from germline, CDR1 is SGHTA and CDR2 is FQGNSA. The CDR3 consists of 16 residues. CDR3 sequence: CASSLGPSGLTYEQYF. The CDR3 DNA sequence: TGTGCCAGCAGCTTAGGGCCTAGCGGTCTCACCTACGAGCAGTACTTC.

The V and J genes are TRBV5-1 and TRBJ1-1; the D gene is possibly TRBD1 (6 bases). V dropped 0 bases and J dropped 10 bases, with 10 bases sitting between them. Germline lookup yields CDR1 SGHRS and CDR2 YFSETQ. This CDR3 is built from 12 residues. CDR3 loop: CASSLVGHGAFF. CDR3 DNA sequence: TGCGCCAGCAGCTTGGTGGGACATGGAGCTTTCTTT.

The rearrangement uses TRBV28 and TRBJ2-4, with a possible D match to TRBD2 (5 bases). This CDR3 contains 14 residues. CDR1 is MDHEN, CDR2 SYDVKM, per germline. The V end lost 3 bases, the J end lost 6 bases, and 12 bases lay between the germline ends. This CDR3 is CASSFRGNRNIQYF. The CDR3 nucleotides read TGTGCCAGCAGTTTTCGAGGGAACAGAAACATTCAGTACTTC.

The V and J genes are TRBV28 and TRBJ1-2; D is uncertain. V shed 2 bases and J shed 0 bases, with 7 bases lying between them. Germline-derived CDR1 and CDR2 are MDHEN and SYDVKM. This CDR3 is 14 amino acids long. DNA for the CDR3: TGTGCCAGCAGTTTAGTAAGAGCTAACTATGGCTACACCTTC. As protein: CASSLVRANYGYTF.

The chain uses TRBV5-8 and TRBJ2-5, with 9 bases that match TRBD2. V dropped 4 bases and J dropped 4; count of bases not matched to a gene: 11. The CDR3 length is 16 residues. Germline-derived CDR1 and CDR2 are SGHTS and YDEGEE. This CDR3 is CASSPGQGTSIETQYF. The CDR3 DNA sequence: TGTGCCAGCAGCCCCGGCCAGGGGACTAGCATAGAGACCCAGTACTTC.

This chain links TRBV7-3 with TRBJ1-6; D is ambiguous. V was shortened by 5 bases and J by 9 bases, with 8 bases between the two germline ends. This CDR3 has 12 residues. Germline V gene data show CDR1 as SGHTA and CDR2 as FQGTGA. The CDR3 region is CASSTEGSPLHF. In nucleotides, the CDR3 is TGTGCCAGCAGCACTGAAGGTTCACCCCTCCACTTT.

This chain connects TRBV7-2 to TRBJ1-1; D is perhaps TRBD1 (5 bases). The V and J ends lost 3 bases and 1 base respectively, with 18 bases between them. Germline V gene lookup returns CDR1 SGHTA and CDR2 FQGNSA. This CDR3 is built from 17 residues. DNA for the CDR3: TGTGCCAGCAGCTTGGGGGACGTCCTAAGTACGAACACTGAAGCTTTCTTT. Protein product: CASSLGDVLSTNTEAFF.